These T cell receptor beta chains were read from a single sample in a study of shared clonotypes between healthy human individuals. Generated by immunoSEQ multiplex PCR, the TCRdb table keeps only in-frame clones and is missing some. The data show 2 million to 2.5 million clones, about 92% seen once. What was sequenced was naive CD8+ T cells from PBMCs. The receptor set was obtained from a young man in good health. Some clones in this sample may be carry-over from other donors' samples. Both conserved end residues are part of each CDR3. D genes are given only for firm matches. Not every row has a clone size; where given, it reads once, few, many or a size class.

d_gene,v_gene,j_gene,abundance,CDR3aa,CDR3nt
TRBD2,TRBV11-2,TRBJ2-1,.,CASSLGLAGNNEQFF,TGTGCCAGCAGCTTAGGGCTAGCGGGTAACAATGAGCAGTTCTTC
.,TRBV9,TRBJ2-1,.,CASSVANSRGSEQFF,TGTGCCAGCAGCGTAGCCAATAGCCGTGGTTCTGAGCAGTTCTTC
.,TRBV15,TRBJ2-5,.,CATSRRTEVRETQYF,TGTGCCACCAGCAGACGGACAGAAGTTCGAGAGACCCAGTACTTC
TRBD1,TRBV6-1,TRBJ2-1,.,CASRRGQGAFNEQFF,TGTGCCAGCCGCCGGGGACAGGGGGCATTCAATGAGCAGTTCTTC
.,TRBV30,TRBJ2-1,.,CAWSVLPAAYNEQFF,TGTGCCTGGAGTGTACTCCCAGCGGCCTACAATGAGCAGTTCTTC
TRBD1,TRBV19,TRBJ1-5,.,CASEGQEGYSNQPQHF,TGTGCCAGTGAGGGACAGGAAGGATATAGCAATCAGCCCCAGCATTTT
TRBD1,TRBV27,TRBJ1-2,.,CASSTLDRGGGYTF,TGTGCCAGCAGCACCCTGGACAGGGGGGGTGGCTACACCTTC
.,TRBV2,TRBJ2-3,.,CASTLGGSTTDTQYF,TGTGCCAGCACCCTTGGTGGGAGTACCACAGATACGCAGTATTTT
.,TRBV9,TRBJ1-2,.,CASSVRKDVASGYGYTF,TGTGCCAGCAGCGTACGGAAAGATGTGGCGAGTGGCTATGGCTACACCTTC
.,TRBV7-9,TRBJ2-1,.,CASSLAGGVHEQFF,TGTGCCAGCAGCTTAGCAGGCGGAGTACATGAGCAGTTCTTC
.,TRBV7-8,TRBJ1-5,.,CASSPALAYNGNQPQHF,TGTGCCAGCAGCCCTGCGTTGGCCTACAATGGGAATCAGCCCCAGCATTTT
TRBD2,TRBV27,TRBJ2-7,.,CASSLAGGYSYEQYF,TGTGCCAGCAGCTTAGCGGGAGGTTACTCCTACGAGCAGTACTTC
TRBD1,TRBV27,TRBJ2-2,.,CASSFGTGVVGELFF,TGTGCCAGCAGTTTCGGGACAGGGGTTGTCGGGGAGCTGTTTTTT
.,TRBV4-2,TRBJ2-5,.,CASSQELQGEGNQETQYF,TGTGCCAGCAGCCAAGAGTTACAGGGGGAGGGGAACCAAGAGACCCAGTACTTC
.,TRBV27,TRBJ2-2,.,CASTAGTPGELFF,TGTGCCAGCACCGCCGGAACACCGGGGGAGCTGTTTTTT
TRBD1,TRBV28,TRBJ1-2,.,CASRHRDRGFGYTF,TGTGCCAGCAGACACCGGGACAGGGGATTTGGCTACACCTTC
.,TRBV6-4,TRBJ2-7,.,CASSDSLSSYEQYF,TGTGCCAGCAGTGACAGCCTTAGCTCCTACGAGCAGTACTTC
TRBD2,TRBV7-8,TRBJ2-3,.,CASSWLLAGSELSTDTQYF,TGTGCCAGCAGCTGGCTCCTAGCGGGATCTGAGCTAAGCACAGATACGCAGTATTTT
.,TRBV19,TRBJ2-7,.,CASRPRGINYEQYF,TGTGCCAGTAGGCCCCGTGGCATAAACTACGAGCAGTACTTC
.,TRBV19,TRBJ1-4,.,CASSIEAGRVSEKLFF,TGTGCCAGTAGTATAGAAGCAGGGAGGGTGTCGGAAAAACTGTTTTTT
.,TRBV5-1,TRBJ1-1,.,CASSLVGGSAEAFF,TGCGCCAGCAGCTTGGTCGGGGGAAGCGCTGAAGCTTTCTTT
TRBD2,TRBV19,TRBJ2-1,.,CASSLHPGLAGGEQFF,TGTGCCAGTAGTTTGCATCCGGGACTAGCGGGAGGGGAGCAGTTCTTC
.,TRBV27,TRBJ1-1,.,CASSSTGNTEAFF,TGTGCCAGCAGTTCGACAGGGAACACTGAAGCTTTCTTT
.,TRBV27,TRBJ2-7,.,CASSPHSYEQYF,TGTGCCAGCAGTCCCCACTCCTACGAGCAGTACTTC
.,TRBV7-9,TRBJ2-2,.,CASQLEEELFF,TGTGCCAGTCAACTGGAAGAGGAGCTGTTTTTT
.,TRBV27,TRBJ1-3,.,CASRFGNTIYF,TGTGCCAGTAGATTTGGAAACACCATATATTTT
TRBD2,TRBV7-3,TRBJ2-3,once,CASSLRTLAGGITDTQYF,TGTGCCAGCAGCCTCAGGACTCTAGCGGGAGGGATCACAGATACGCAGTATTTT
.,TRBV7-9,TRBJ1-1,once,CASSVPHGDPRGSAAFF,TGTGCCAGCAGCGTACCACATGGGGACCCGCGGGGATCCGCCGCTTTCTTT
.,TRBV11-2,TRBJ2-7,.,CASSPDSPYEQYF,TGTGCCAGCAGTCCGGACAGCCCCTACGAGCAGTACTTC
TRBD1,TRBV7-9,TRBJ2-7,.,CASSPQGLDEQYF,TGTGCCAGCAGTCCACAGGGGTTGGACGAGCAGTACTTC
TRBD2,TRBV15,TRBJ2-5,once,CATSGTSGSFGETQYF,TGTGCCACCAGCGGGACTAGCGGGAGTTTCGGGGAGACCCAGTACTTC
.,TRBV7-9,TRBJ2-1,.,CASSLIWPYNEQFF,TGTGCCAGCAGCCTGATCTGGCCCTACAATGAGCAGTTCTTC